This T cell receptor (beta chain) was documented in a study of Graves' ophthalmopathy and Graves' hyperthyroidism. Using RNA transcripts, the TCR beta CDR3 regions were amplified. First-round RT-PCR employed HTBI primers, with a second-round multiplex PCR after it. TCRdb re-called the multiplex PCR reads through MiXCR, storing one row per CDR3 protein. The data contain more than 300,000 distinct CDR3 sequences, 15% of them singletons. Germline-derived CDR1 and CDR2 are LGHDT and YNNKEL (reference sequence). CDR3 length: 15 amino acids. V was trimmed by 0 bases and J by 8 bases, leaving 16 bases between them.

The J gene is TRBJ1-1, the V gene TRBV3-1; D not certain. The receptor comes from a woman between 18 and 29 years old with stable Graves' hyperthyroidism. The sample taken for sequencing was peripheral blood. This CDR3 is CASSQDLGPTSEAFF. The CDR3 coding sequence is TGTGCCAGCAGCCAAGATCTAGGTCCCACCTCGGAAGCTTTCTTT.